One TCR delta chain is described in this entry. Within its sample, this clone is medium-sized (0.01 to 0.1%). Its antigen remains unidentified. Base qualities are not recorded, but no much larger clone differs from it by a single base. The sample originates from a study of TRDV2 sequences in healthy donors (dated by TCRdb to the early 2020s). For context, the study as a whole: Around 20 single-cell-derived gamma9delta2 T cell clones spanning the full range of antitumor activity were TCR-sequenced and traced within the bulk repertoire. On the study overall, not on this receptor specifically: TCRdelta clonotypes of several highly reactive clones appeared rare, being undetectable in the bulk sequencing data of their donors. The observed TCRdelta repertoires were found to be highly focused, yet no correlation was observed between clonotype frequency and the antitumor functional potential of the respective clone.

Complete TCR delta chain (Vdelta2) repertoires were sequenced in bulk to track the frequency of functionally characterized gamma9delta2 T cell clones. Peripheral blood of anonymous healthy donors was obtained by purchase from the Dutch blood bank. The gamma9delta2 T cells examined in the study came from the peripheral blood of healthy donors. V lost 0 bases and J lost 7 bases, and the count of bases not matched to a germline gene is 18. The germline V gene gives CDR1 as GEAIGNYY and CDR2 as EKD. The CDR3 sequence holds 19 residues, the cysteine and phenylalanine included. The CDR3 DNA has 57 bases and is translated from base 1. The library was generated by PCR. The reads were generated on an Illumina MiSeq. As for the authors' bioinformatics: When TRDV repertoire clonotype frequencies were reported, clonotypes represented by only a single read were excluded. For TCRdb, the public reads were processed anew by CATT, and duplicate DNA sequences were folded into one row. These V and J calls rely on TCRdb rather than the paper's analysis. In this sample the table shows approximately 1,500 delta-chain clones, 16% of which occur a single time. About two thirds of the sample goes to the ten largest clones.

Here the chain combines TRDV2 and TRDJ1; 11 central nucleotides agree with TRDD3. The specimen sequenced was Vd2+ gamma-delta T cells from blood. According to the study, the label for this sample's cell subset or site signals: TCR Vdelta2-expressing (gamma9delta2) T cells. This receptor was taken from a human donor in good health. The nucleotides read TGTGCCTGTGACACCGTGGGACTGGGGGATAGCATCAACCCTGGTAAACTCATCTTT. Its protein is CACDTVGLGDSINPGKLIF.